The present T cell receptor beta chain was sequenced within a study of blood T cell repertoires in COVID-19. In the authors' methods: Scientists estimated how many nucleated cells there were by amplifying reference gene primers. Sequencing was performed with immunoSEQ multiplex PCR; in TCRdb, only in-frame clones are kept and a portion is missing. The D gene and trimming were derived from the DNA, and the V and J assignments and clone size from that table. The sample consists of about 170,000 clones, around four fifths of them appearing once. The CDR3 has 15 residues. V lost 5 bases to trimming and J lost 0 bases; unmatched junction nucleotides: 7. The germline gives CDR1 SGHRS, CDR2 YFSETQ.

The sequence was obtained from a woman older than 75 with COVID-19, enrolled during active disease. V usage is TRBV5-1 and J usage is TRBJ1-1, with 7 positions matching TRBD1. Sequenced material: peripheral blood. The DNA of the CDR3 is TGCGCCAGCAGGGCGACCGGGACAGTGAACACTGAAGCTTTCTTT. It codes for CASRATGTVNTEAFF.